This TCR beta chain was captured by sequencing in a study of tumor-infiltrating lymphocytes in localized non-small cell lung cancer. Notes on the study in general: Higher tumor T cell infiltration than in uninvolved lung was supported by TCRbeta sequencing. Recurrence-free survival showed no association with tumor T-cell fraction. Only some patients had TCR sequencing, depending on available tissue.

Some clones are missing from TCRdb's copy, which holds only in-frame ones; the method was immunoSEQ multiplex PCR. Of over 15,000 clones listed, approximately 70% are singletons. To note about this clone: Its matching antigen is unknown.

This CDR3 region has 11 residues. Deletions cut 1 base from V and 7 bases from J, with 3 bases between. The germline CDR1 and CDR2 sequences are SGHDT and YYEEEE. The gene calls are TRBV5-6 and TRBJ2-1; D gene uncertain. This TCR derives from a human donor with non-small cell lung cancer. Material: lung tumor tissue. The CDR3 DNA reads as TGTGCCAGCAGCTTGTGGAATGAGCAGTTCTTC. This codes for CASSLWNEQFF.